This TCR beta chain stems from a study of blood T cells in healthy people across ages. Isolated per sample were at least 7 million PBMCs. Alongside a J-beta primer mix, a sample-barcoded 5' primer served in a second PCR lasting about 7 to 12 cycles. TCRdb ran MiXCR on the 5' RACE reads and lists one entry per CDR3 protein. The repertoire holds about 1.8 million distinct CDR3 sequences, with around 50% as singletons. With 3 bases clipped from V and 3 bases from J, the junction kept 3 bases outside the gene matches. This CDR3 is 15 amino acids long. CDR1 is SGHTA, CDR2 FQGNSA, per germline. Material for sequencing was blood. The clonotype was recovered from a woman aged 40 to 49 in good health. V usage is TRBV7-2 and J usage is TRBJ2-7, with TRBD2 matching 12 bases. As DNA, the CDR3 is TGTGCCAGCAGCTTCGGACTAGCGGGGTTCTACGAGCAGTACTTC. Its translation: CASSFGLAGFYEQYF.